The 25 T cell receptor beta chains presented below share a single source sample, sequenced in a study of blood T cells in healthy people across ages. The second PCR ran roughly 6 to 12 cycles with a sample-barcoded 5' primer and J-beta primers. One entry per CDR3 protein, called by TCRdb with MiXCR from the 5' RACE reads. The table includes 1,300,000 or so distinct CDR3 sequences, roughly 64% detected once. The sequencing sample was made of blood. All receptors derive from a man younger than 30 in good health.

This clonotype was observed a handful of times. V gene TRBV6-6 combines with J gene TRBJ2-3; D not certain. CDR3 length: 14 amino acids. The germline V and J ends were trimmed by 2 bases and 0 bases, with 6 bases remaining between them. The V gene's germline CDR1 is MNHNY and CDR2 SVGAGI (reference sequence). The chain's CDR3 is CASSYAPSTDTQYF. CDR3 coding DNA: TGTGCCAGCAGTTACGCCCCCAGCACAGATACGCAGTATTTT.

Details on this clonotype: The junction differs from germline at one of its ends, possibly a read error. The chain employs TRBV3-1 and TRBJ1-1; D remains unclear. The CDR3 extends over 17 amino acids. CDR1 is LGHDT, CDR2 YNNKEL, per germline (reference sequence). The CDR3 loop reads CASSQDLAGTGNPEAFF. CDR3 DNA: TGTGCCAGCAGCCAAGACTTAGCGGGCACTGGGAACCCTGAAGCTTTCTTT.

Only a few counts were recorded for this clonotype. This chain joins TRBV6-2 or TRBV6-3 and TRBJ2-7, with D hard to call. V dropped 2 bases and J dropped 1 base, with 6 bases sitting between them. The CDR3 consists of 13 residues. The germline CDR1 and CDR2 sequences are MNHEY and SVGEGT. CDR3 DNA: TGTGCCAGCAGTTACGCACCTTCCTACGAGCAGTACTTC. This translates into CASSYAPSYEQYF.

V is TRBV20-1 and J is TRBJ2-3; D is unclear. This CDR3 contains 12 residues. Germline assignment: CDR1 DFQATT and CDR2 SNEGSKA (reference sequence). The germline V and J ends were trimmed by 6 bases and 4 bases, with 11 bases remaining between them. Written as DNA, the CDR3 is TGCAGTGCCCACGGTGGGGCAGATACGCAGTATTTT. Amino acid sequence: CSAHGGADTQYF.

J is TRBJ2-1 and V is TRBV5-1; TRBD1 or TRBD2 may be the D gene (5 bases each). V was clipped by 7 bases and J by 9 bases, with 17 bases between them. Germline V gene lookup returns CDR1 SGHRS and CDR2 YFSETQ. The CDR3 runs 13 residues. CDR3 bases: TGCGCCAGCTTATTAGCGACGGGGCTTGAGCAGTTCTTC. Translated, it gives CASLLATGLEQFF.

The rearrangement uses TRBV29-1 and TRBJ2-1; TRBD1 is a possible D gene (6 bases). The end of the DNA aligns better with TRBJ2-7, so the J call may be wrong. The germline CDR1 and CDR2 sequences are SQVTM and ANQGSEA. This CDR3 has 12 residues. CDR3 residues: CSVAGVSYEQYF. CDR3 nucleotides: TGCAGCGTTGCAGGGGTATCATACGAGCAGTACTTC.

For the CDR3, the DNA is TGTGCCAGCAGCCTCCGACTGAACTCCTATAATTCACCCCTCCACTTT. Protein sequence: CASSLRLNSYNSPLHF. The chain uses TRBV4-2 and TRBJ1-6; D unresolved. The V gene lost 4 bases and the J gene lost 0 bases, with 10 bases spanning the gap. This CDR3 has 16 amino acids. Per germline, CDR1 LGHNA and CDR2 YNFKEQ.

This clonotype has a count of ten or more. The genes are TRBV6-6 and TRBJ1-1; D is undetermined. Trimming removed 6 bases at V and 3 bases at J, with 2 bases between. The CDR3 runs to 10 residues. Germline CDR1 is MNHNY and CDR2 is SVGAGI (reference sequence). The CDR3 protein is CASRDTEAFF. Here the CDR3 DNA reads TGTGCCAGCAGGGACACTGAAGCTTTCTTT.

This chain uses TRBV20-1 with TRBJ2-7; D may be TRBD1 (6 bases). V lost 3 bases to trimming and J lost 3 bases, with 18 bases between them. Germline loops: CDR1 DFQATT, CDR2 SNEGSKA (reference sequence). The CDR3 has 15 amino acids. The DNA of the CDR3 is TGCAGTGCTAGCACCGGGACATACCAATTCTACGAGCAGTACTTC. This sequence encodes CSASTGTYQFYEQYF.

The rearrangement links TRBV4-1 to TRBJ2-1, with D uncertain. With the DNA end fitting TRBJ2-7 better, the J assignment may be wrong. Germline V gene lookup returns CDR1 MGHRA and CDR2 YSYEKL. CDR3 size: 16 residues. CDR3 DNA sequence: TGCGCCAGCAGGGGTGGTGGGCTCCCTCTTCACAATGAGCAGTACTTC. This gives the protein CASRGGGLPLHNEQYF.

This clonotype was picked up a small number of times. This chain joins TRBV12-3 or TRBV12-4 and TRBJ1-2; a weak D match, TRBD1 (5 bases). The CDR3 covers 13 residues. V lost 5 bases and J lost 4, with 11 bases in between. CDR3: CASSLGQIYGYTF. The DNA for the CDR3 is TGTGCCAGCAGTCTCGGACAAATCTATGGCTACACCTTC.

This CDR3 reads CASSTDRPSTDTQYF. CDR3 nucleotides: TGTGCCAGCAGTACAGACAGACCTAGCACAGATACGCAGTATTTT. The chain recombines TRBV28 with TRBJ2-3; TRBD1 might be the D (5 bases). The CDR3 sequence is 15 residues long. Germline values: CDR1 MDHEN, CDR2 SYDVKM. Trimming removed 5 bases from V and 0 bases from J, with 12 bases in between.

CDR3 residues: CSVAIQGAYEQYF. DNA for the CDR3: TGCAGCGTTGCAATACAGGGGGCCTACGAGCAGTACTTC. The chain uses TRBV29-1 and TRBJ2-7, with 8 positions matching TRBD1. The ends lost 4 bases at V and 2 bases at J; junction bases unmatched: 4. This CDR3 region has 13 residues. CDR1 is SQVTM and CDR2 is ANQGSEA in the germline V gene.

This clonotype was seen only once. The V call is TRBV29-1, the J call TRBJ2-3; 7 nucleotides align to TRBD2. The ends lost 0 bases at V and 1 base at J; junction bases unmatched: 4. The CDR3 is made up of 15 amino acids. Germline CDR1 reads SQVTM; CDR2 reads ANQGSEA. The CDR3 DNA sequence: TGCAGCGTTGAAGATGGACTAGTTCGCACAGATACGCAGTATTTT. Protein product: CSVEDGLVRTDTQYF.

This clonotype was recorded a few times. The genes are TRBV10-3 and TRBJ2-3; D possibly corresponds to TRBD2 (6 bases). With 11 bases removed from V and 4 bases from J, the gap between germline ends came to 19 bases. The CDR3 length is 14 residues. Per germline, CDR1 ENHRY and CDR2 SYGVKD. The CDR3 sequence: CAVTESGDPDTQYF. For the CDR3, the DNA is TGTGCCGTCACAGAGTCGGGAGACCCAGATACGCAGTATTTT.

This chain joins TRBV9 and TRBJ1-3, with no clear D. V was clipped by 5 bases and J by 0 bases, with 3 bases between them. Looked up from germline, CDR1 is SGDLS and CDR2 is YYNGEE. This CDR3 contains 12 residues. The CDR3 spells CASRASGNTIYF. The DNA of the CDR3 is TGTGCCAGCAGGGCCTCTGGAAACACCATATATTTT.

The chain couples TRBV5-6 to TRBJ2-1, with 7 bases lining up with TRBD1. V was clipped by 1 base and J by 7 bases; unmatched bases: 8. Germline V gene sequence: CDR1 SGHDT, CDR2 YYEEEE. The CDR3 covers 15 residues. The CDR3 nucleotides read TGTGCCAGCAGCTTGTCTAGGGGGCTAGGGAATGAGCAGTTCTTC. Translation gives CASSLSRGLGNEQFF.

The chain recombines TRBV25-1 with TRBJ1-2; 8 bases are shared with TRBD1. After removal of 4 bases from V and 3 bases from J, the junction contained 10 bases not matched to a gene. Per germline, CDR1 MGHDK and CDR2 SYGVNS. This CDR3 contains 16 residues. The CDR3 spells CASSGRQGRKDYGYTF. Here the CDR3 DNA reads TGTGCCAGCAGTGGACGACAGGGGAGGAAGGACTATGGCTACACCTTC.

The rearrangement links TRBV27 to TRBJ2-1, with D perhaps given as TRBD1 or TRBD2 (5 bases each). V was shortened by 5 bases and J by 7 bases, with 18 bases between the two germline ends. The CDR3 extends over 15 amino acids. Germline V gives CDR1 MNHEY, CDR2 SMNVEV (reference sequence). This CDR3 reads CASSVEGPFTNEQFF. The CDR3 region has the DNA TGTGCCAGCAGTGTCGAGGGACCTTTCACGAATGAGCAGTTCTTC.

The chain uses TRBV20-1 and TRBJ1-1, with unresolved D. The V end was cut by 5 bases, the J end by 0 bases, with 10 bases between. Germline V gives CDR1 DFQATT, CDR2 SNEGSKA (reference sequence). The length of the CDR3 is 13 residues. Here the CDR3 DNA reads TGCAGTGCTGTAGGCGAAATGAACACTGAAGCTTTCTTT. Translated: CSAVGEMNTEAFF.

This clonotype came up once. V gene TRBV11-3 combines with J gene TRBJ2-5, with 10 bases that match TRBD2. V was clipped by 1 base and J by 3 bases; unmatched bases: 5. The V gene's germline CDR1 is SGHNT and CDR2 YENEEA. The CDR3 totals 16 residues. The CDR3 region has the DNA TGTGCCAGCAGCTTAGGAAGCGGGGGGGCCGAAGAGACCCAGTACTTC. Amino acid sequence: CASSLGSGGAEETQYF.

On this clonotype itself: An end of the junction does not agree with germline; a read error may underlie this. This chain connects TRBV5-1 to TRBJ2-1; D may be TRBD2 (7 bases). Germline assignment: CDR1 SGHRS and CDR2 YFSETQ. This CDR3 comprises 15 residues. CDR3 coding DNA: TGCGCCAGCAGCTTGGCGGGGGGCTACTACAAGGAGCAGTTCTTC. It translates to CASSLAGGYYKEQFF.

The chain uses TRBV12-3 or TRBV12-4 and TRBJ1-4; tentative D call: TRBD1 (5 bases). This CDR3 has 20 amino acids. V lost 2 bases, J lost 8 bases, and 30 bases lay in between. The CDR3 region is CASSLNFEDRADPWGEKLFF. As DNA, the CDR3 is TGTGCCAGCAGTTTAAATTTTGAGGATCGGGCAGACCCCTGGGGCGAAAAACTGTTTTTT.

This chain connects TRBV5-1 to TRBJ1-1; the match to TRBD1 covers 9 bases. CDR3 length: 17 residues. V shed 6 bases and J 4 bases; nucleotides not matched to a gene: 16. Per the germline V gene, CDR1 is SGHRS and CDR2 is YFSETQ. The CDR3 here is CASNPGQGIELGTEAFF. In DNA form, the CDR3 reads TGCGCCAGCAATCCGGGACAGGGAATCGAGCTTGGCACTGAAGCTTTCTTT.

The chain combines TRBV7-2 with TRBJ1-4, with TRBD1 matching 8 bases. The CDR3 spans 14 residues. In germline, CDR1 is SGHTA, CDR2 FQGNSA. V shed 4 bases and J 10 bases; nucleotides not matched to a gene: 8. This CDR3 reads CASSSPGGAGKLFF. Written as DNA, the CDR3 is TGTGCCAGCAGCTCTCCAGGGGGCGCGGGAAAACTGTTTTTT.